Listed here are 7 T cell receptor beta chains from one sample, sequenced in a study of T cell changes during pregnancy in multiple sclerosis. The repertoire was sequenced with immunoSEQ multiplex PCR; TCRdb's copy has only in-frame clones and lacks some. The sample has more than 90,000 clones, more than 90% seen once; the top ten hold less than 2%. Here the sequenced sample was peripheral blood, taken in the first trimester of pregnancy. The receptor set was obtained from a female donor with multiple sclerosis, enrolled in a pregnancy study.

The CDR3 DNA sequence: TGTGCCAGCAGCTTAAGGCTAGCGGGCGCAGATACGCAGTATTTT. Residues: CASSLRLAGADTQYF. The rearrangement uses TRBV7-2 and TRBJ2-3; the match to TRBD2 covers 8 bases. Trimming took 2 bases from V and 4 from J; bases not matched to a gene: 5. The V gene's germline CDR1 is SGHTA and CDR2 FQGNSA. This CDR3 region has 15 residues.

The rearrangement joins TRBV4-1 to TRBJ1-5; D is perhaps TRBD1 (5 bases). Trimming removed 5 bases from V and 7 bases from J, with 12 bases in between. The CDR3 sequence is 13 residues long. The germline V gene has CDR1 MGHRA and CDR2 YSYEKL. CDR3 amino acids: CASSAGQGQPQHF. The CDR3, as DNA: TGCGCCAGCAGCGCTGGGCAGGGCCAGCCCCAGCATTTT.

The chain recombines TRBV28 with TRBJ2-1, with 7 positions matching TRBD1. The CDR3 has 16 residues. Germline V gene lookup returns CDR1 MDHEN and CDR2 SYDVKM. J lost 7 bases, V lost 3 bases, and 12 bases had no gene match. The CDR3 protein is CASSFLGGTGWNEQFF. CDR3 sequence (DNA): TGTGCCAGCAGTTTTCTAGGGGGCACCGGGTGGAATGAGCAGTTCTTC. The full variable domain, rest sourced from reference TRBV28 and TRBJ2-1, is DVKVTQSSRYLVKRTGEKVFLECVQDMDHENMFWYRQDPGLGLRLIYFSYDVKMKEKGDIPEGYSVSREKKERFSLILESASTNQTSMYLCASSFLGGTGWNEQFFGPGTRLTVL.

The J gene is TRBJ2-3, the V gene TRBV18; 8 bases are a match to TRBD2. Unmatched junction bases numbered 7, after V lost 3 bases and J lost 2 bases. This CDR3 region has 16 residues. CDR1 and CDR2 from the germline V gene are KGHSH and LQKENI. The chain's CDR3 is CASSPLAGSSTDTQYF. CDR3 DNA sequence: TGTGCCAGCTCACCCCTAGCGGGCTCCTCCACAGATACGCAGTATTTT. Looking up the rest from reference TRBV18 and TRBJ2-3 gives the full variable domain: NAGVMQNPRHLVRRRGQEARLRCSPMKGHSHVYWYRQLPEEGLKFMVYLQKENIIDESGMPKERFSAEFPKEGPSILRIQQVVRGDSAAYFCASSPLAGSSTDTQYFGPGTRLTVL.

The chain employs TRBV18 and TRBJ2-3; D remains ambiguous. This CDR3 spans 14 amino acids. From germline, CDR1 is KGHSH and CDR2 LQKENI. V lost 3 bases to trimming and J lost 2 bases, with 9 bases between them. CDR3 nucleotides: TGTGCCAGCTCACCGCCTGCGGCCACAGATACGCAGTATTTT. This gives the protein CASSPPAATDTQYF. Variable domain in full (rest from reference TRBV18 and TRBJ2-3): NAGVMQNPRHLVRRRGQEARLRCSPMKGHSHVYWYRQLPEEGLKFMVYLQKENIIDESGMPKERFSAEFPKEGPSILRIQQVVRGDSAAYFCASSPPAATDTQYFGPGTRLTVL.

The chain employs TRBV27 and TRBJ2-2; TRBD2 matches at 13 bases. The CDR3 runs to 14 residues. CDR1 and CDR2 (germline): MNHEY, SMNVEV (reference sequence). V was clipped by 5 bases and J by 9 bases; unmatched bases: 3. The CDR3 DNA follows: TGTGCCAGCAGTCGGACTAGCGGGAGCCGGGAGCTGTTTTTT. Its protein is CASSRTSGSRELFF.

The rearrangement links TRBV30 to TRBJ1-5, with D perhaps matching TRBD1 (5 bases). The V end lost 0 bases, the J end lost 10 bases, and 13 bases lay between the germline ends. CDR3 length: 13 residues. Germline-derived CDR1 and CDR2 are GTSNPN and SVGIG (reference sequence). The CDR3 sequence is CAWSVALDSPQHF. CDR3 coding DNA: TGTGCCTGGAGTGTAGCCCTCGACAGCCCCCAGCATTTT.